Below, 3 T cell receptor beta chains from the same sample are listed, as sequenced in a study of spatial heterogeneity in lung cancer. Stated time point: sample taken at primary tumor resection. MiXCR, applied by TCRdb to the 5' RACE reads, yields one record per CDR3 protein. This table holds 15,000 to 20,000 distinct CDR3 sequences, 5% to 7.5% found once. For these receptors, no antigen is known. Study conclusions and caveats: In tumors, expanded intratumoral alpha and beta TCR counts tracked mutation counts.

Sequencing was performed on lung tumor tissue, taken at surgery. The receptor source for this set is a male donor with early-stage non-small cell lung cancer.

This clonotype was detected ten times or more. Found in a library prepared for alpha chains, this beta chain is an off-target read, and its abundance has little meaning. The chain links TRBV7-2 to TRBJ2-7; D is unclear. This CDR3 spans 13 amino acids. The V end was cut by 2 bases, the J end by 7 bases, with 12 bases between. The germline CDR1 and CDR2 sequences are SGHTA and FQGNSA. This CDR3 reads CASSLLEDGEQYF. The CDR3 coding sequence is TGTGCCAGCAGCTTACTTGAGGATGGGGAGCAGTACTTC. Full variable domain (rest looked up from reference TRBV7-2 and TRBJ2-7): GAGVSQSPSNKVTEKGKDVELRCDPISGHTALYWYRQSLGQGLEFLIYFQGNSAPDKSGLPSDRFSAERTGGSVSTLTIQRTQQEDSAVYLCASSLLEDGEQYFGPGTRLTVT.

Ten or more counts support this clonotype. This beta chain appears as a stray read in a library generated for alpha chains; its size is not informative. DNA of the CDR3: TGTGCCAGCAGCTTAGATTTCGTCTCTGGAAACACCATATATTTT. Translated, it gives CASSLDFVSGNTIYF. The chain carries TRBV7-2 and TRBJ1-3; the D is unclear. V lost 1 base to trimming and J lost 0 bases, with 7 bases between them. CDR1 is SGHTA, CDR2 FQGNSA, per germline. The CDR3 consists of 15 residues.

A few counts support this clonotype. This beta chain appears as a stray read in a library generated for alpha chains; its size is not informative. The chain couples TRBV3-1 to TRBJ2-3; D not certain. V lost 0 bases to trimming and J lost 3 bases, with 19 bases between them. Germline CDR1 LGHDT, CDR2 YNNKEL (reference sequence). This CDR3 has 18 amino acids. CDR3 nucleotides: TGTGCCAGCAGCCAAGAAGCACCCGATAGCCCCCAAACAGATACGCAGTATTTT. Protein product: CASSQEAPDSPQTDTQYF.